The present TCR beta chain was sequenced within a study of Graves' ophthalmopathy and Graves' hyperthyroidism. General study findings and limits: Also, most clonotypes expanded in the thyroid above 0.001 frequency appeared in blood.

Regarding this clonotype: The antigen is unknown.

There are 14 residues in the CDR3. The ends were cut back, 1 base at V and 5 bases at J, with 11 bases in the middle. Germline V gives CDR1 ENHRY, CDR2 SYGVKD. The stable label applied to hyperthyroidism with no ophthalmopathy within 18 months of follow-up. People with hyperthyroidism were aged 18 to 65 and newly diagnosed, under 2 months' duration. The sequenced template was RNA, covering the TCR beta CDR3 region. A first-round RT-PCR used HTBI primers, followed by a second-round multiplex PCR. One entry per CDR3 protein results from TCRdb running MiXCR on the multiplex PCR reads. Among hundreds of thousands of distinct CDR3 sequences listed, roughly 21% were seen once.

The chain uses TRBV10-3 and TRBJ2-5; no reliable D call. The receptor was isolated from a woman younger than 30 with stable Graves' hyperthyroidism. Input material: peripheral blood. CDR3 bases: TGTGCCATCAGTGAGTTTGTGGGAAATGAGACCCAGTACTTC. It translates to CAISEFVGNETQYF.